Shown below are 30 T cell receptor beta chains from a single sample sequenced in a study of blood T cell repertoires in COVID-19 (dated by TCRdb to about 2020). Library construction relied on the immunoSEQ multiplex PCR assay. Not all clones reach the TCRdb copy of this immuneACCESS table, which keeps in-frame sequences only. Checked studies attribute under half of the gap to unresolved V genes and leave the rest unexplained. This sample holds around 200,000 clones; 65% to 85% were observed only once. The ten top clones hold around 8.7% of the sample. What was sequenced was peripheral blood. The receptors stem from a woman between 50 and 59 years old with acute or convalescent COVID-19.

V and J are TRBV24-1 and TRBJ2-1, with a possible D match to TRBD1 (5 bases). The V gene lost 1 base and the J gene lost 2 bases, with 11 bases spanning the gap. Germline assignment: CDR1 KGHDR and CDR2 SFDVKD. This CDR3 contains 16 residues. The CDR3 reads CATSDFRAGTYNEQFF. The CDR3 DNA reads TGTGCCACCAGTGATTTCAGGGCAGGGACCTACAATGAGCAGTTCTTC.

The chain uses TRBV5-1 and TRBJ2-1, with 9 bases matching TRBD2. Germline CDR1 and CDR2: SGHRS and YFSETQ. The V gene end was trimmed by 4 bases and the J gene end by 9 bases; junction bases not matched to a gene: 11. The CDR3 consists of 15 residues. The CDR3 bases are TGCGCCAGCAGCCCCCAGGCGGGAGGGCCGGTTGAGCAGTTCTTC. As protein: CASSPQAGGPVEQFF.

With regard to this clone: At the DNA level, this CDR3 is encoded by other sequences in the same sample as well. V usage is TRBV24-1 and J usage is TRBJ1-2, with a weak D call TRBD1 (6 bases). The CDR3 has 15 amino acids. Trimming left V 4 bases short and J 1 base short, with 12 bases between. The germline gives CDR1 KGHDR, CDR2 SFDVKD. CDR3 sequence reads: CATSEGTGINYGYTF. CDR3 DNA: TGTGCCACCAGTGAGGGAACAGGGATTAACTATGGCTACACCTTC.

The chain couples TRBV27 to TRBJ2-1; 12 bases align to TRBD2. The CDR3 has 15 residues. V lost 6 bases to trimming and J lost 9 bases; unmatched junction nucleotides: 9. From germline, CDR1 is MNHEY and CDR2 SMNVEV (reference sequence). Here the CDR3 DNA reads TGTGCCAGCAGAAAACGACTAGCGGGAGACTCTGAGCAGTTCTTC. Translation: CASRKRLAGDSEQFF.

V and J are TRBV15 and TRBJ2-5, with TRBD2 matching 10 bases. This CDR3 has 19 residues. From germline, CDR1 is LNHNV and CDR2 YYDKDF (reference sequence). V was pared by 1 base and J by 1 base, with 12 bases of the junction left unmatched. The CDR3 bases are TGTGCCACCAGCAGAGTTCCCGCATCTAGCGGGAGAATCCAAGAGACCCAGTACTTC. Amino acids: CATSRVPASSGRIQETQYF.

J is TRBJ1-5 and V is TRBV7-2; 8 bases fit TRBD1. CDR1 SGHTA and CDR2 FQGNSA come from the germline V gene. The CDR3 is 15 residues long. V lost 1 base, J lost 7 bases, and 6 bases stayed unmatched. CDR3 protein: CASSLGTGFGQPQHF. DNA for the CDR3: TGTGCCAGCAGCTTAGGGACAGGGTTTGGGCAGCCCCAGCATTTT.

V gene TRBV5-1 combines with J gene TRBJ2-1, with 9 bases matching TRBD2. This CDR3 spans 19 amino acids. V lost 3 bases to trimming and J lost 0 bases; unmatched junction nucleotides: 13. The germline gives CDR1 SGHRS, CDR2 YFSETQ. The CDR3 bases are TGCGCCAGCAGCTACCCCACTAGCGGGTCCAAGAGCTCCTACAATGAGCAGTTCTTC. Translated, it gives CASSYPTSGSKSSYNEQFF.

The chain couples TRBV11-2 to TRBJ1-1, with 10 positions matching TRBD1. V lost 3 bases and J lost 5; bases outside the gene matches: 6. The germline V gene has CDR1 SGHAT and CDR2 FQNNGV. This CDR3 contains 15 residues. The CDR3: CASSLGTGVGTEAFF. The CDR3 DNA reads as TGTGCCAGCAGCTTGGGGACAGGGGTTGGTACTGAAGCTTTCTTT.

The chain employs TRBV28 and TRBJ2-1, with TRBD2 identical over 9 bases. The CDR3 covers 15 residues. V lost 5 bases and J lost 8; bases outside the gene matches: 10. The germline V gene has CDR1 MDHEN and CDR2 SYDVKM. This CDR3 reads CASSDTGTSRDEQFF. The DNA for the CDR3 is TGTGCCAGCAGTGATACCGGGACTAGCAGGGATGAGCAGTTCTTC.

The CDR3 spells CASGGTSKETQYF. Here the CDR3 DNA reads TGTGCCAGCGGGGGGACTAGCAAAGAGACCCAGTACTTC. The chain recombines TRBV2 with TRBJ2-5; 9 bases fit TRBD2. The J segment lost 3 bases and the V segment lost 8 bases, leaving 4 bases of the junction unmatched. CDR1 is SNHLY, CDR2 FYNNEI, per germline. The CDR3 spans 13 residues.

The chain uses TRBV7-9 and TRBJ1-2; weak D call: TRBD1 (6 bases). With 2 bases removed from V and 6 bases from J, the gap between germline ends came to 10 bases. This CDR3 has 13 amino acids. From germline, CDR1 is SEHNR and CDR2 FQNEAQ (reference sequence). The CDR3 DNA reads as TGTGCCAGCAGCTTATTACAGGGCGATGGCTACACCTTC. Translated, it gives CASSLLQGDGYTF.

The chain has TRBV11-2 and TRBJ1-1, with TRBD1 as a possible D gene (6 bases). Trimming removed 5 bases from V and 6 bases from J, with 19 bases in between. The CDR3 runs 15 residues. Per the germline V gene, CDR1 is SGHAT and CDR2 is FQNNGV. The CDR3 loop reads CASSPLGGARAEAFF. CDR3 bases: TGTGCCAGCAGCCCCCTTGGGGGGGCGAGAGCTGAAGCTTTCTTT.

V gene TRBV2 combines with J gene TRBJ2-1; D gene unclear. Germline V gene lookup returns CDR1 SNHLY and CDR2 FYNNEI. There are 14 residues in the CDR3. V gave up 5 bases and J gave up 3 bases, with 11 bases separating them. The CDR3 region is CASSRQQNYNEQFF. The CDR3 region has the DNA TGTGCCAGCAGTCGACAACAGAACTACAATGAGCAGTTCTTC.

This clone was seen just once. The chain recombines TRBV2 with TRBJ1-1; 8 bases align to TRBD1. The CDR3 is 13 residues long. Germline V gene data show CDR1 as SNHLY and CDR2 as FYNNEI. V lost 8 bases and J lost 7; bases outside the gene matches: 9. The CDR3 DNA follows: TGTGCCAGCGTTGACAGGGGTGGGTTTGAAGCTTTCTTT. Translating gives CASVDRGGFEAFF.

The V call is TRBV25-1, the J call TRBJ1-3, with D uncertain. This CDR3 contains 18 residues. The germline V gene has CDR1 MGHDK and CDR2 SYGVNS. Trimming removed 5 bases from V and 2 bases from J, with 22 bases in between. CDR3 DNA sequence: TGTGCCAGCAGTCCCCTGGCCCTCTACGGGGTAGCTGGAAACACCATATATTTT. This translates into CASSPLALYGVAGNTIYF.

This clone occurred once. A junction boundary mismatches the germline segment, possibly from a read error. The V call is TRBV30, the J call TRBJ2-1; the match to TRBD2 covers 9 bases. In germline, CDR1 is GTSNPN, CDR2 SVGIG (reference sequence). The CDR3 has 14 amino acids. CDR3 residues: CAWSRGGRASKSIF. In DNA, the CDR3 is TGTGCCTGGAGTCGCGGCGGGAGGGCTTCCAAGTCGATCTTC.

The chain is built from TRBV24-1 and TRBJ1-1; TRBD1 agrees at 7 bases. Per germline, CDR1 KGHDR and CDR2 SFDVKD. The V gene end was trimmed by 2 bases and the J gene end by 6 bases; junction bases not matched to a gene: 8. The CDR3 spans 15 residues. The CDR3: CATSDSTGTVAEAFF. In nucleotides, the CDR3 is TGTGCCACCAGTGATTCGACAGGGACGGTTGCTGAAGCTTTCTTT.

J is TRBJ1-3 and V is TRBV19; TRBD1 matches 7 bases. This CDR3 region has 16 residues. Germline V lookup: CDR1 LNHDA, CDR2 SQIVND (reference sequence). V was clipped by 10 bases and J by 4 bases; unmatched bases: 16. CDR3 sequence (DNA): TGTGCCACTCTTGGGATAGGACAGGACGACGGAAACACCATATATTTT. Protein product: CATLGIGQDDGNTIYF.

The chain joins TRBV9 to TRBJ1-1; TRBD1 agrees at 7 bases. With V trimmed by 1 base and J by 3 bases, 6 bases remained unmatched. Looked up from germline, CDR1 is SGDLS and CDR2 is YYNGEE. The length of the CDR3 is 15 residues. CDR3 coding DNA: TGTGCCAGCAGCGTATTGGCAGGGGGTTACACTGAAGCTTTCTTT. Translating gives CASSVLAGGYTEAFF.

The chain carries TRBV5-6 and TRBJ1-2; D unresolved. V was trimmed by 2 bases and J by 7 bases, leaving 12 bases between them. CDR1 is SGHDT, CDR2 YYEEEE, per germline. The CDR3 loop spans 13 amino acids. CDR3 coding DNA: TGTGCCAGCAGCTTCGACCCTTCAGGTGGCTACACCTTC. It specifies CASSFDPSGGYTF.

The chain couples TRBV6-5 to TRBJ2-7, with 15 bases lining up with TRBD2. V trimming: 4 bases; J trimming: 2 bases; junction bases outside the gene matches: 3. The CDR3 contains 16 residues. CDR1 is MNHEY, CDR2 SVGAGI, per germline. CDR3 amino acids: CASSSGLAGGPYEQYF. The CDR3 coding sequence is TGTGCCAGCAGTTCGGGACTAGCGGGAGGACCCTACGAGCAGTACTTC.

This chain links TRBV6-4 with TRBJ2-7; 12 nucleotides align to TRBD2. There are 14 residues in the CDR3. With V trimmed by 7 bases and J by 5 bases, 6 bases remained unmatched. Germline V lookup: CDR1 MRHNA, CDR2 SNTAGT. CDR3 sequence (DNA): TGTGCCAGCACCGGACTAGCGGGAAGGCACGAGCAGTACTTC. Protein sequence: CASTGLAGRHEQYF.

The chain is built from TRBV19 and TRBJ2-7, with unresolved D. V was cut by 5 bases and J by 2 bases, with 13 bases left in between. This CDR3 has 14 amino acids. CDR1 is LNHDA, CDR2 SQIVND, per germline (reference sequence). The DNA of the CDR3 is TGTGCCAGTAGTGCCCGGTCCCATACCTACGAGCAGTACTTC. Amino acids: CASSARSHTYEQYF.

The rearrangement joins TRBV5-1 to TRBJ2-2; 7 positions match TRBD2. Germline CDR1 and CDR2: SGHRS and YFSETQ. J was trimmed by 1 base and V by 4 bases; bases with no gene match: 7. This CDR3 contains 16 residues. The CDR3 spells CASSLSLAENTGELFF. As DNA, the CDR3 is TGCGCCAGCAGCCTGTCGCTAGCGGAGAACACCGGGGAGCTGTTTTTT.

J is TRBJ2-7 and V is TRBV2, with 11 nucleotides matching TRBD2. CDR1 and CDR2 (germline): SNHLY, FYNNEI. The trim removed 1 base at V and 6 bases at J, leaving 5 bases unmatched. The length of the CDR3 is 15 residues. CDR3 sequence: CASSEEIAGGREQYF. DNA of the CDR3: TGTGCCAGCAGTGAAGAGATAGCGGGAGGGCGCGAGCAGTACTTC.

The DNA for the CDR3 is TGTGCCAGCAGTCTTCATGATACGCAGTATTTT. Translated, it gives CASSLHDTQYF. The rearrangement uses TRBV6-6 and TRBJ2-3; D gene uncertain. The CDR3 runs 11 residues. V was pared by 5 bases and J by 6 bases, with 6 bases between. Germline V gives CDR1 MNHNY, CDR2 SVGAGI (reference sequence).

The chain carries TRBV7-2 and TRBJ1-3; possible D gene TRBD1, 6 bases. This CDR3 region has 16 residues. The V gene lost 0 bases and the J gene lost 4 bases, with 13 bases spanning the gap. The germline V gene has CDR1 SGHTA and CDR2 FQGNSA. CDR3 DNA sequence: TGTGCCAGCAGCTTAGCTGGGGGCGTGGCCGGAAACACCATATATTTT. Amino acid sequence: CASSLAGGVAGNTIYF.

This clone was seen only once. The genes are TRBV27 and TRBJ2-3; 8 bases match TRBD2. The J segment lost 5 bases and the V segment lost 5 bases, leaving 9 bases of the junction unmatched. This CDR3 has 15 amino acids. CDR1 MNHEY and CDR2 SMNVEV come from the germline V gene (reference sequence). In DNA, the CDR3 is TGTGCCAGCAGTACCCGAGCGGGAGTTGAAGATACGCAGTATTTT. It is translated as CASSTRAGVEDTQYF.

The V and J genes are TRBV7-2 and TRBJ2-1, with D maybe TRBD1 (5 bases). The CDR3 sequence is 17 residues long. Looked up from germline, CDR1 is SGHTA and CDR2 is FQGNSA. V was pared by 5 bases and J by 0 bases, with 17 bases between. Written as DNA, the CDR3 is TGTGCCAGCAGCGTACCAGGGCGAGTTAGCTCCTACAATGAGCAGTTCTTC. Protein: CASSVPGRVSSYNEQFF.

The gene calls are TRBV5-6 and TRBJ2-5, with D unresolved. The CDR3 loop spans 14 amino acids. V was shortened by 3 bases and J by 4 bases, with 13 bases between the two germline ends. Germline V lookup: CDR1 SGHDT, CDR2 YYEEEE. This chain's CDR3 is CASSSSLSGETQYF. The CDR3 DNA is TGTGCCAGCAGCTCGTCACTTAGTGGAGAGACCCAGTACTTC.